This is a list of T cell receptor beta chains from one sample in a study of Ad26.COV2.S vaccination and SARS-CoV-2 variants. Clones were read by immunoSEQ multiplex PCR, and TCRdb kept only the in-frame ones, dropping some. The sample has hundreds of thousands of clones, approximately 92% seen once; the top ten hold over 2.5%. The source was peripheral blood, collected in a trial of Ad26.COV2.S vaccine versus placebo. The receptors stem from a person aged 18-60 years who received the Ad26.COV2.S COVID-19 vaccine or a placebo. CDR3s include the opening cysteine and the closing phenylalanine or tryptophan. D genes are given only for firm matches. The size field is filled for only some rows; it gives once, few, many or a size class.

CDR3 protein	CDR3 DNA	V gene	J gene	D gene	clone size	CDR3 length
CASSFIPVNAGQPQHF	TGTGCCAGCAGTTTTATTCCGGTAAACGCGGGGCAGCCCCAGCATTTT	TRBV27	TRBJ1-5	NA	NA	16
CASSFTYRYGYTF	TGTGCCAGCAGCTTTACATATCGCTATGGCTACACCTTC	TRBV7-2	TRBJ1-2	NA	NA	13
CASLGGASYNEQFF	TGTGCCAGCCTCGGGGGGGCGTCCTACAATGAGCAGTTCTTC	TRBV27	TRBJ2-1	TRBD2	NA	14
CASRRRQDSPLHF	TGTGCCAGCAGGCGTCGACAGGATTCACCCCTCCACTTT	TRBV2	TRBJ1-6	NA	NA	13
CASSHMRVDTEAFF	TGTGCCAGCAGCCATATGAGGGTTGACACTGAAGCTTTCTTT	TRBV7-2	TRBJ1-1	NA	NA	14
CASSYGSGGTGELFF	TGTGCCAGCAGCTATGGTAGCGGGGGCACCGGGGAGCTGTTTTTT	TRBV7-3	TRBJ2-2	TRBD2	NA	15
CASSISGGAETEAFF	TGTGCCAGCAGCATTAGTGGCGGGGCTGAAACTGAAGCTTTCTTT	TRBV7-2	TRBJ1-1	NA	NA	15
CASNQKNTGELFF	TGTGCCAGCAACCAAAAGAACACCGGGGAGCTGTTTTTT	TRBV2	TRBJ2-2	NA	NA	13
CASSLDPENTIYF	TGTGCCAGCAGCTTAGATCCGGAAAACACCATATATTTT	TRBV7-6	TRBJ1-3	NA	NA	13
CASSRPSTDTQYF	TGCGCCAGCAGCCGCCCTAGCACAGATACGCAGTATTTT	TRBV4-1	TRBJ2-3	NA	NA	13
CASSLPGQGYGYTF	TGTGCCAGCAGTTTACCGGGACAGGGGTATGGCTACACCTTC	TRBV28	TRBJ1-2	TRBD1	NA	14
CASSLSGLETQYF	TGTGCCAGCAGCTTATCGGGGTTGGAGACCCAGTACTTC	TRBV7-9	TRBJ2-5	NA	NA	13
CASSHDRGWNQPQHF	TGTGCCAGCAGTCACGACAGGGGGTGGAATCAGCCCCAGCATTTT	TRBV6-5	TRBJ1-5	TRBD1	NA	15
CASSGTYGYTF	TGTGCCAGCTCCGGCACCTATGGCTACACCTTC	TRBV28	TRBJ1-2	NA	NA	11
CASSQGGLYSIQYF	TGCGCCAGCAGCCAAGGGGGGCTTTACAGCATTCAGTACTTC	TRBV4-3	TRBJ2-4	NA	NA	14
CASSSRPMSSGNTIYF	TGTGCCAGCAGCTCCCGCCCAATGAGCTCTGGAAACACCATATATTTT	TRBV7-9	TRBJ1-3	NA	NA	16
CASSIDRLGKETQYF	TGTGCCAGTAGTATAGACCGCCTAGGGAAAGAGACCCAGTACTTC	TRBV19	TRBJ2-5	NA	NA	15
CASSIEGNTEAFF	TGTGCCAGTAGTATCGAGGGGAACACTGAAGCTTTCTTT	TRBV19	TRBJ1-1	NA	once	13
CASSYGGRSGNTIYF	TGTGCCAGCAGTTACGGGGGGCGTTCTGGAAACACCATATATTTT	TRBV6-5	TRBJ1-3	NA	once	15
CASSVGPSGYNEQFF	TGTGCCAGCAGCGTAGGGCCTAGCGGGTACAATGAGCAGTTCTTC	TRBV9	TRBJ2-1	TRBD2	NA	15
CASSTGPQLGEQYF	TGTGCCAGCAGCACCGGACCTCAACTAGGGGAGCAGTACTTC	TRBV5-6	TRBJ2-7	NA	NA	14
CASSLSVFAPAFF	TGTGCCAGCAGCCTGTCTGTGTTTGCGCCAGCTTTCTTT	TRBV5-6	TRBJ1-1	NA	NA	13
CASSSPGLADTQYF	TGTGCCAGCAGCTCCCCCGGACTAGCAGATACGCAGTATTTT	TRBV5-4	TRBJ2-3	TRBD2	NA	14
CASSLSGQGQFGGELFF	TGTGCCAGCAGTTTATCCGGGCAGGGCCAGTTTGGCGGGGAGCTGTTTTTT	TRBV28	TRBJ2-2	NA	NA	17
CASRPHYAATDTQYF	TGCGCCAGCAGGCCCCATTACGCAGCCACAGATACGCAGTATTTT	TRBV5-1	TRBJ2-3	NA	NA	15
CASSPDRGTGNTIYF	TGTGCCAGCTCACCAGACAGGGGGACTGGAAACACCATATATTTT	TRBV18	TRBJ1-3	TRBD1	NA	15
CASSLGSAGDGYTF	TGTGCCAGCAGCTTAGGGTCCGCGGGGGACGGCTACACCTTC	TRBV7-9	TRBJ1-2	NA	NA	14
CASSQEGEGLDTGELFF	TGCGCCAGCAGCCAAGAAGGGGAGGGGCTGGACACCGGGGAGCTGTTTTTT	TRBV4-1	TRBJ2-2	TRBD2	NA	17